This is a list of T cell receptor beta chains from one sample in a study of blood T cell repertoires in COVID-19. Clones were read by immunoSEQ multiplex PCR, and TCRdb kept only the in-frame ones, dropping some. The table records under 90,000 clones, roughly 83% of them present only once. Sequenced sample: peripheral blood. The origin of the receptors is a man older than 75 with acute or convalescent COVID-19. The CDR3 runs from the conserved cysteine through the conserved F or W. Fields, in order: clone size, D gene, V gene, J gene, CDR3 DNA, CDR3 protein. A D gene is named only where the DNA matches it firmly. Expanded clones are given a class, and other clones once, few, many or no size at all.

>few|TRBD1|TRBV3-1/TRBV3-2|TRBJ2-3
TGTGCCAGCAGCCAAGCCACAGGGGGCGCTGATACGCAGTATTTT
CASSQATGGADTQYF
>NA|NA|TRBV2|TRBJ2-1
TGTGCCAGCAGTGTGACCGAGTTTCCGGGGGAGCAGTTCTTC
CASSVTEFPGEQFF
>few|NA|TRBV30|TRBJ2-7
TGTGCCTGGAGCTGGCGGGACCGCTCCTACGAGCAGTACTTC
CAWSWRDRSYEQYF
>NA|NA|TRBV30|TRBJ1-4
TGTGCCTGGAGTCTTTCGGGGGTTAATGAAAAACTGTTTTTT
CAWSLSGVNEKLFF
>NA|NA|TRBV19|TRBJ1-2
TGTGCCAGTAGTAACCAGGGTAAAGACTATGGCTACACCTTC
CASSNQGKDYGYTF
>NA|TRBD1|TRBV7-8|TRBJ2-7
TGTGCCAGCAGCCCAGTGGGACAGGGATCCTACGAGCAGTACTTC
CASSPVGQGSYEQYF
>NA|NA|TRBV18|TRBJ2-5
TGTGCCAGCTCACCCGACAGAGTAAGGCCCCAAGAGACCCAGTACTTC
CASSPDRVRPQETQYF
>NA|TRBD2|TRBV9|TRBJ2-5
TGTGCCAGCAGCGTAACTGGACTAGTAAGGGAGACCCAGTACTTC
CASSVTGLVRETQYF
>NA|NA|TRBV18|TRBJ1-1
TGTGCCAGCTCACCGGAGGTAGGCACTGAAGCTTTCTTT
CASSPEVGTEAFF
>many|TRBD1|TRBV14|TRBJ2-3
TGTGCCAGCAGCCAGCGGGACAGGGGACTGAACACAGATACGCAGTATTTT
CASSQRDRGLNTDTQYF
>NA|TRBD2|TRBV5-1|TRBJ2-7
TGCGCCAGCAGCTCCGGACTAGCGGTACCCTACGAGCAGTACTTC
CASSSGLAVPYEQYF
>NA|TRBD1|TRBV5-4|TRBJ2-3
TGTGCCAGCAGCCCTGGACAGGTCGCAGATACGCAGTATTTT
CASSPGQVADTQYF
>NA|NA|TRBV7-3|TRBJ2-5
TGTGCCAGCAGCTTAACGGCGGGCCTAAAGGTTGGTCGGGAGACCCAGTACTTC
CASSLTAGLKVGRETQYF
>once|NA|TRBV6-6|TRBJ1-4
TGTGCCAGCAGTCGGGCCCCCCTTGAAAAACTGTTTTTT
CASSRAPLEKLFF
>NA|NA|TRBV11-2|TRBJ1-1
TGTGCCAGCAGCTTCCAGGCGAACACTGAAGCTTTCTTT
CASSFQANTEAFF
>NA|TRBD2|TRBV10-3|TRBJ2-5
TGTGCCATCAGTGACGGACTAGCGGGGGGACAAGAGACCCAGTACTTC
CAISDGLAGGQETQYF
>NA|TRBD2|TRBV7-3|TRBJ2-1
TGTGCCAGCAGCTTAGGCGGGAGCCACTCCTACAATGAGCAGTTCTTC
CASSLGGSHSYNEQFF
>NA|NA|TRBV3-1/TRBV3-2|TRBJ2-7
TGTGCCAGCAGCCACGTTACAGAAACAGCCTACGAGCAGTACTTC
CASSHVTETAYEQYF
>NA|NA|TRBV5-3|TRBJ2-7
TGTGCCAGAAGCCCATGGAGGCGGTTATCGTACGAGCAGTACTTC
CARSPWRRLSYEQYF
>NA|NA|TRBV11-1|TRBJ2-1
TGTGCCAGCAGCTTAGATGTGGGCGGGTCCTACAATGAGCAGTTCTTC
CASSLDVGGSYNEQFF
>few|NA|TRBV10-3|TRBJ1-2
TGTGCCATCAGTGGTGCGGGGAATCATAGCTACACCTTC
CAISGAGNHSYTF
>NA|NA|TRBV19|TRBJ1-5
TGTGCCAGTACCAGATCAGGGGAGAGCAATCAGCCCCAGCATTTT
CASTRSGESNQPQHF
>NA|NA|TRBV11-2|TRBJ2-7
TGTGCCAGCTCCGAGCAGGGGGGTGACGAGCAGTACTTC
CASSEQGGDEQYF
>NA|TRBD1|TRBV9|TRBJ1-2
TGTGCCAGCAGCACCACGGGACAGGGCTTTGGTGGCTACACCTTC
CASSTTGQGFGGYTF
>NA|NA|TRBV18|TRBJ2-5
TGTGCCAGCTCACTATCTATACAAGAGACCCAGTACTTC
CASSLSIQETQYF
>NA|TRBD2|TRBV5-5|TRBJ2-1
TGTGCCAGCAGCCGGGGGGGCGGCAACAATGAGCAGTTCTTC
CASSRGGGNNEQFF
>NA|TRBD1|TRBV27|TRBJ1-2
TGTGCCAGCAGTCCAGGCCCGGGACAGGGGGCTTTAAACTATGGCTACACCTTC
CASSPGPGQGALNYGYTF
>NA|NA|TRBV10-3|TRBJ2-5
TGTGCCATCAGTGAGGAACGGGGTCCACAAGAGACCCAGTACTTC
CAISEERGPQETQYF